The 9 T cell receptor beta chains below come from one sample, sequenced in a study of blood T cell repertoires in COVID-19. The repertoire was sequenced with immunoSEQ multiplex PCR; TCRdb's copy has only in-frame clones and lacks some. The table includes 150,000 or so clones, about 87% detected once. The sequenced material came from peripheral blood. The origin of the receptors is a man older than 75 with acute or convalescent COVID-19.

The chain has TRBV5-1 and TRBJ2-5, with 14 bases that match TRBD2. The CDR3 runs 18 residues. Trimming at V came to 4 bases and at J to 5 bases, leaving 13 bases not matched to a gene. In germline, CDR1 is SGHRS, CDR2 YFSETQ. For the CDR3, the DNA is TGCGCCAGCAGCCCCAGAGCTTGGACTAGCGGGAGGTTGGAGACCCAGTACTTC. Translating it yields CASSPRAWTSGRLETQYF.

The chain's CDR3 is CATSDSRQGALSYEQYF. CDR3 nucleotide sequence: TGTGCCACCAGTGATTCCCGACAGGGGGCCCTATCCTACGAGCAGTACTTC. The chain carries TRBV24-1 and TRBJ2-7; 10 bases are a match to TRBD1. The CDR3 runs to 17 residues. CDR1 and CDR2 (germline): KGHDR, SFDVKD. V was pared by 2 bases and J by 1 base, with 7 bases of the junction left unmatched.

This chain joins TRBV20-1 and TRBJ1-2, with D possibly matching TRBD1 (6 bases). There are 9 residues in the CDR3. Germline V gene data show CDR1 as DFQATT and CDR2 as SNEGSKA (reference sequence). The CDR3 region has the DNA TGCAAGGACAGCCTCGGCTACACCTTC. It specifies CKDSLGYTF.

This chain connects TRBV7-2 to TRBJ2-2; 11 bases are shared with TRBD2. V lost 6 bases, J lost 5 bases, and 8 bases stayed unmatched. The germline V gene encodes CDR1 SGHTA and CDR2 FQGNSA. The CDR3 is 16 amino acids. The CDR3 is CASRRTSGRDTGELFF. CDR3 sequence (DNA): TGTGCCAGCAGGCGAACTAGCGGGAGAGATACCGGGGAGCTGTTTTTT.

The chain couples TRBV3-1 (or the pseudogene TRBV3-2) to TRBJ1-1; D remains ambiguous. This CDR3 has 11 amino acids. CDR1 is LGHDT and CDR2 is YNNKEL in the germline V gene (reference sequence). The germline V and J ends were trimmed by 2 bases and 11 bases, with 9 bases remaining between them. Here the CDR3 reads CASSQLYEAFF. Here the CDR3 DNA reads TGTGCCAGCAGCCAACTGTATGAGGCTTTCTTT.

The chain combines TRBV7-2 with TRBJ2-2; no definite D call. Trimming pared 1 base from V and 2 bases from J, leaving 5 bases between. CDR3 length: 14 amino acids. The germline CDR1 and CDR2 sequences are SGHTA and FQGNSA. The CDR3 DNA reads TGTGCCAGCAGCTTAGTCCCTAACACCGGGGAGCTGTTTTTT. This codes for CASSLVPNTGELFF.

V and J are TRBV5-1 and TRBJ2-1; 10 positions match TRBD2. Germline CDR1 and CDR2: SGHRS and YFSETQ. V was clipped by 4 bases and J by 8 bases; unmatched bases: 12. The CDR3 runs 16 residues. Here the CDR3 DNA reads TGCGCCAGCAGCGTATCCGGGACTAGCGTAGTGGATGAGCAGTTCTTC. It yields the protein CASSVSGTSVVDEQFF.

The gene calls are TRBV5-4 and TRBJ2-5; 13 nucleotides line up with TRBD2. This CDR3 region has 15 residues. V was clipped by 4 bases and J by 4 bases; unmatched bases: 4. Per germline, CDR1 SGHNT and CDR2 YYREEE (reference sequence). In nucleotides, the CDR3 is TGTGCCAGCAGCCTATGGACTAGCGGGGGAGAGACCCAGTACTTC. The encoded protein is CASSLWTSGGETQYF.

The gene calls are TRBV28 and TRBJ2-5, with D perhaps matching TRBD1 (5 bases). Germline CDR1 MDHEN, CDR2 SYDVKM. Trimming stripped 6 bases from V and 1 base from J, with 15 bases between. The CDR3 has 15 residues. The CDR3 loop is CASSLIGHLQETQYF. Written as DNA, the CDR3 is TGTGCCAGCAGCTTGATAGGACACCTCCAAGAGACCCAGTACTTC.